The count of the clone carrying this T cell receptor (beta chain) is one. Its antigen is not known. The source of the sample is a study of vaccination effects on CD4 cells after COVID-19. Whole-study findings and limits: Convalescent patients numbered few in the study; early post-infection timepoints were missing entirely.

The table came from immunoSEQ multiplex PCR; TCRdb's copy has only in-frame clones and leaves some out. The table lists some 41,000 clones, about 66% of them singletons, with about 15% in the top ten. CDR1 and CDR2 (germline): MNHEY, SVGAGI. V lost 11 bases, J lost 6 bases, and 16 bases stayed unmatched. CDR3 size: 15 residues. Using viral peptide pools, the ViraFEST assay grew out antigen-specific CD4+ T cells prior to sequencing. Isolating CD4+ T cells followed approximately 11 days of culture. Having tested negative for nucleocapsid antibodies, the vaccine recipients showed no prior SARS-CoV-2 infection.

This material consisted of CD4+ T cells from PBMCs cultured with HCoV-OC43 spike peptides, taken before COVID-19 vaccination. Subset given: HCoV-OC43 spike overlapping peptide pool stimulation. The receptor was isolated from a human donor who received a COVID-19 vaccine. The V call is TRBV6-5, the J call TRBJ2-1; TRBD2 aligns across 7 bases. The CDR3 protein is CAARGVDIISNEQFF. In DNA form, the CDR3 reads TGTGCCGCCCGGGGGGTGGATATCATTAGCAATGAGCAGTTCTTC.